The following is a TCR beta chain sequence with its context. Its antigen is not known. RNA, once extracted, was reverse transcribed into cDNA for use as the sequencing template. TCRdb's table, derived via immunoSEQ multiplex PCR, lists solely in-frame clones and lacks some. The table lists a few hundred thousand clones, around 66% of them singletons, with approximately 1.2% in the top ten. The sample belongs to a study of CD8+ T cells in alopecia areata. Study background: In an open-label trial, patients got 5 to 10 mg tofacitinib twice daily. A 6-month period off drug followed tofacitinib, which lasted 6 to 18 months.

This CDR3 comprises 11 residues. Trimming took off 8 bases at V and 5 bases at J, with 10 bases between the two ends. Germline values: CDR1 SQVTM, CDR2 ANQGSEA. Study-wide findings and caveats: Scalp clonality dropped significantly under tofacitinib, as did expanded CD8+ top-100 clones.

Treatment described: oral pan-JAK inhibitor, 5-10 mg twice daily. From PBMCs, CD4+ and CD8+ T cells were sorted. The sequence derives from a human donor with alopecia areata. The sequencing used CD4+ T cells sorted from blood, collected around week 42, from a patient treated with tofacitinib. The chain employs TRBV29-1 and TRBJ2-1, with D possibly matching TRBD1 (6 bases). The CDR3 DNA sequence: TGCAGCAGGACAGAAAACAATGAGCAGTTCTTC. Its translation: CSRTENNEQFF.